What follows are 19 T cell receptor beta chains derived from one specimen sequenced in a study of T-cell memory formation after mild COVID-19. One entry per CDR3 protein, called by TCRdb with MiXCR from the 5' RACE reads. The sample records over 500,000 distinct CDR3 sequences, 17% being singletons. The sequencing sample was made of PBMCs or a T cell subset sorted from them (not recorded which). These receptors were obtained from an adult woman who had mild COVID-19 (a few samples of this study predate the infection). Cell type and time point are not known.

This clonotype was detected only a few times. This chain uses TRBV5-1 with TRBJ1-2; the match to TRBD1 covers 8 bases. The length of the CDR3 is 16 residues. CDR1 SGHRS and CDR2 YFSETQ come from the germline V gene. Trimming took 5 bases from V and 1 from J; bases not matched to a gene: 10. The CDR3: CASRPVTGAYNYGYTF. CDR3 DNA sequence: TGCGCCAGCAGACCGGTGACAGGGGCGTATAACTATGGCTACACCTTC.

This clonotype was detected only a few times. The chain couples TRBV7-9 to TRBJ2-7, with 7 bases fitting TRBD1. Germline CDR1 is SEHNR and CDR2 is FQNEAQ (reference sequence). With 6 bases clipped from V and 3 bases from J, the junction kept 8 bases outside the gene matches. The CDR3 has 14 residues. CDR3 in amino acids: CASRKPGQIYEQYF. DNA of the CDR3: TGTGCCAGCAGGAAACCGGGACAGATCTACGAGCAGTACTTC. Drawing the rest from reference TRBV7-9 and TRBJ2-7, the complete variable domain is DTGVSQNPRHKITKRGQNVTFRCDPISEHNRLYWYRQTLGQGPEFLTYFQNEAQLEKSRLLSDRFSAERPKGSFSTLEIQRTEQGDSAMYLCASRKPGQIYEQYFGPGTRLTVT.

In its sample, this clonotype was seen many times. The genes are TRBV7-9 and TRBJ1-1, with 10 nucleotides matching TRBD1. V was pared by 5 bases and J by 4 bases, with 4 bases of the junction left unmatched. This CDR3 is 14 amino acids long. In germline, CDR1 is SEHNR, CDR2 FQNEAQ (reference sequence). CDR3 in amino acids: CASSHGQGGTEAFF. The CDR3 DNA is TGTGCCAGCAGCCATGGACAGGGGGGCACTGAAGCTTTCTTT.

The sample holds many counts of this clonotype. The V and J genes are TRBV7-8 and TRBJ2-1, with a tentative D call TRBD2 (5 bases). From germline, CDR1 is SGHVS and CDR2 FQNEAQ. CDR3 length equals 13 residues. V was clipped by 0 bases and J by 5 bases, with 5 bases between them. In nucleotides, the CDR3 is TGTGCCAGCAGCTTAGCGAGGGACAATGAGCAGTTCTTC. Translation: CASSLARDNEQFF.

This clonotype was seen only a few times. The V call is TRBV11-2, the J call TRBJ2-1, with 10 bases identical to TRBD2. V gave up 1 base and J gave up 4 bases; unmatched junction bases: 4. This CDR3 contains 16 residues. Germline V lookup: CDR1 SGHAT, CDR2 FQNNGV. CDR3 nucleotide sequence: TGTGCCAGCAGCTTAGTGAATAGCGGGGGGTACAATGAGCAGTTCTTC. Translating it yields CASSLVNSGGYNEQFF.

The chain is built from TRBV4-1 and TRBJ1-5, with D hard to call. CDR1 MGHRA and CDR2 YSYEKL come from the germline V gene. The CDR3 covers 17 residues. The germline V and J ends were trimmed by 0 bases and 3 bases, with 15 bases remaining between them. The CDR3 spells CASSQDRRVRNNQPQHF. CDR3 DNA: TGCGCCAGCAGCCAAGATCGACGGGTGAGGAACAATCAGCCCCAGCATTTT.

This clonotype was seen more than once but under ten times. The rearrangement uses TRBV7-2 and TRBJ2-1; D possibly corresponds to TRBD2 (5 bases). Germline V CDR1 and CDR2: SGHTA, FQGNSA. The CDR3 loop spans 15 amino acids. V lost 4 bases and J lost 10, with 20 bases in between. For the CDR3, the DNA is TGTGCCAGCAGCTCCCAGTTGAGCGGTCGAGGGGAGCAGTTCTTC. Encoded protein: CASSSQLSGRGEQFF.

The chain uses TRBV19 and TRBJ2-7; 8 bases fit TRBD2. The V segment lost 6 bases and the J segment 2 bases; nucleotides outside the gene matches: 3. This CDR3 is built from 13 residues. Germline CDR1 is LNHDA and CDR2 is SQIVND (reference sequence). CDR3 loop: CASSNSGTYEQYF. Here the CDR3 DNA reads TGTGCCAGTAGCAATAGCGGGACCTACGAGCAGTACTTC.

This clonotype has only a few counts. The chain uses TRBV2 and TRBJ2-4; TRBD2 matches 7 bases. The CDR3 extends over 13 amino acids. After removal of 7 bases from V and 6 bases from J, the junction contained 6 bases not matched to a gene. Germline CDR1 SNHLY, CDR2 FYNNEI. Here the CDR3 reads CASMTAGTNIQYF. The CDR3 DNA reads TGTGCCAGCATGACAGCGGGGACAAACATTCAGTACTTC.

This clonotype was seen many times. The chain couples TRBV5-1 to TRBJ1-2; 7 nucleotides line up with TRBD1. This CDR3 comprises 14 residues. Unmatched junction bases numbered 3, after V lost 4 bases and J lost 0 bases. Germline lookup yields CDR1 SGHRS and CDR2 YFSETQ. CDR3 sequence (DNA): TGCGCCAGCAGCCCGGGACAGACTAACTATGGCTACACCTTC. As protein: CASSPGQTNYGYTF.

The table lists this clonotype with a few counts. V gene TRBV15 combines with J gene TRBJ2-3; 8 bases map to TRBD2. Trimming took 5 bases from V and 1 from J; bases not matched to a gene: 5. The germline V gene encodes CDR1 LNHNV and CDR2 YYDKDF (reference sequence). The CDR3 has 15 residues. CDR3 coding DNA: TGTGCCACCAGCGGAATGACTAGCGGCACAGATACGCAGTATTTT. Translating it yields CATSGMTSGTDTQYF. The whole variable domain, filled in from reference TRBV15 and TRBJ2-3, reads DAMVIQNPRYQVTQFGKPVTLSCSQTLNHNVMYWYQQKSSQAPKLLFHYYDKDFNNEADTPDNFQSRRPNTSFCFLDIRSPGLGDTAMYLCATSGMTSGTDTQYFGPGTRLTVL.

The sample holds a few counts of this clonotype. The gene calls are TRBV6-5 and TRBJ1-4; 7 bases align to TRBD1. Germline V CDR1 and CDR2: MNHEY, SVGAGI. This CDR3 has 15 amino acids. V lost 7 bases and J lost 6; bases outside the gene matches: 11. The CDR3 DNA is TGTGCCAGCACGCTTACCGGGACAGCGGATGAAAAACTGTTTTTT. Encoded protein: CASTLTGTADEKLFF.

A few counts support this clonotype. J is TRBJ1-2 and V is TRBV20-1; no clear D gene. The CDR3 covers 15 residues. Trimming left V 0 bases short and J 4 bases short, with 15 bases between. The germline gives CDR1 DFQATT, CDR2 SNEGSKA (reference sequence). The chain's CDR3 is CSARDPYRGPYGYTF. DNA for the CDR3: TGCAGTGCTAGAGACCCTTACAGAGGCCCCTATGGCTACACCTTC.

The J gene is TRBJ1-6, the V gene TRBV14; 7 bases map to TRBD1. From germline, CDR1 is SGHDN and CDR2 FVKESK. With V trimmed by 4 bases and J by 7 bases, 10 bases remained unmatched. The CDR3 length is 16 residues. CDR3 nucleotide sequence: TGTGCCAGCAGCCTAACTAAATACAGGGGCAATTCACCCCTCCACTTT. Encoded protein: CASSLTKYRGNSPLHF.

This clonotype was seen only a few times. V usage is TRBV7-8 and J usage is TRBJ2-7, with a weak D call TRBD1 (5 bases). The germline gives CDR1 SGHVS, CDR2 FQNEAQ. The CDR3 spans 13 residues. V gave up 6 bases and J gave up 2 bases, with 11 bases separating them. The CDR3 coding sequence is TGTGCCAGCAGATCAGGGATGGCCTACGAGCAGTACTTC. Translation: CASRSGMAYEQYF. The full variable domain, in which reference TRBV7-8 and TRBJ2-7 provide the parts outside the CDR3, is GAGVSQSPRYKVAKRGQDVALRCDPISGHVSLFWYQQALGQGPEFLTYFQNEAQLDKSGLPSDRFFAERPEGSVSTLKIQRTQQEDSAVYLCASRSGMAYEQYFGPGTRLTVT.

This clonotype was observed a handful of times. The CDR3 region is CASRDPYNEQFF. The CDR3 nucleotides are TGTGCCAGCAGGGATCCCTACAATGAGCAGTTCTTC. The rearrangement links TRBV12-3 or TRBV12-4 to TRBJ2-1; D call uncertain. Trimming removed 6 bases from V and 2 bases from J, with 5 bases in between. This CDR3 region has 12 residues.

This chain joins TRBV30 and TRBJ2-2, with 15 bases lining up with TRBD2. This CDR3 has 19 residues. With 1 base clipped from V and 4 bases from J, the junction kept 10 bases outside the gene matches. Germline V gives CDR1 GTSNPN, CDR2 SVGIG (reference sequence). CDR3 region: CAWSGPGGLAGGLTGELFF. The DNA of the CDR3 is TGTGCCTGGAGTGGTCCGGGGGGACTAGCGGGAGGACTCACCGGGGAGCTGTTTTTT.

This chain joins TRBV3-1 and TRBJ2-4, with 7 bases identical to TRBD1. Trimming at V came to 1 base and at J to 0 bases, leaving 6 bases not matched to a gene. There are 17 residues in the CDR3. The germline gives CDR1 LGHDT, CDR2 YNNKEL (reference sequence). CDR3 DNA: TGTGCCAGCAGCCAAGGCCCAACAGGGGTAGCCAAAAACATTCAGTACTTC. The encoded protein is CASSQGPTGVAKNIQYF.

In its sample, this clonotype was seen a few times. V usage is TRBV12-3 or TRBV12-4 and J usage is TRBJ1-1; D gene unclear. Trimming took 6 bases from V and 5 from J, leaving 13 bases between them. The CDR3 consists of 13 residues. The CDR3 DNA is TGTGCCAGCAGCAACCCCCCGGGGACTGAAGCTTTCTTT. This translates into CASSNPPGTEAFF.